One and the same sample provided the 25 T cell receptor beta chains below, sequenced in a study of OX40 agonist ivuxolimab in advanced cancers. Clones were read by immunoSEQ multiplex PCR, and TCRdb kept only the in-frame ones, dropping some. This sample carries under 140,000 clones, over 85% of them seen once, and the ten largest clones take around 0.26%. Sequenced here: CD4+ or CD8+ T cells sorted from blood, sampled in a trial of the OX40 agonist ivuxolimab. The source is an adult with an advanced solid tumor such as melanoma, head and neck, liver or kidney cancer.

CDR3 protein: CASSLVGANSPLHF. The CDR3 DNA reads as TGTGCCAGCAGCTTGGTGGGGGCAAATTCACCCCTCCACTTT. The chain combines TRBV5-4 with TRBJ1-6, with a possible D match to TRBD1 (6 bases). The CDR3 has 14 amino acids. Trimming stripped 0 bases from V and 7 bases from J, with 8 bases between. Germline values: CDR1 SGHNT, CDR2 YYREEE (reference sequence).

This clone has only a few counts. The gene calls are TRBV5-1 and TRBJ1-3; unclear D gene. Germline V gene lookup returns CDR1 SGHRS and CDR2 YFSETQ. The CDR3 has 15 residues. The V and J ends lost 4 bases and 0 bases respectively, with 11 bases between them. The CDR3 DNA sequence: TGCGCCAGCAGCCTGGACCCGACCTCTGGAAACACCATATATTTT. Amino acids: CASSLDPTSGNTIYF.

J is TRBJ2-4 and V is TRBV11-1; D possibly corresponds to TRBD2 (5 bases). The germline CDR1 and CDR2 sequences are SGHAT and FQDESV (reference sequence). The V and J ends lost 1 base and 4 bases respectively, with 5 bases between them. The CDR3 is 13 amino acids. The CDR3 DNA follows: TGTGCCAGCAGCTTAGGGGAGAAAAACATTCAGTACTTC. Amino acid sequence: CASSLGEKNIQYF.

CDR3 sequence (DNA): TGTGCCAGCAGCCCGGATACGGACCCTGAAAAACTGTTTTTT. The encoded protein is CASSPDTDPEKLFF. V and J are TRBV11-2 and TRBJ1-4; the D is unclear. The CDR3 length is 14 residues. V lost 5 bases, J lost 7 bases, and 14 bases lay in between. Germline V gene data show CDR1 as SGHAT and CDR2 as FQNNGV.

This clone has a single count. The V and J genes are TRBV19 and TRBJ2-7, with a weak D call TRBD1 (6 bases). Trimming took off 3 bases at V and 7 bases at J, with 10 bases between the two ends. There are 12 residues in the CDR3. Germline V gene sequence: CDR1 LNHDA, CDR2 SQIVND (reference sequence). The CDR3 loop is CASSITGREQYF. CDR3 coding DNA: TGTGCCAGTAGTATTACAGGGCGAGAGCAGTACTTC.

The J gene is TRBJ2-5, the V gene TRBV10-3, with TRBD2 matching over 14 bases. J gave up 2 bases and V 11 bases, and 4 bases lay outside the gene matches. The CDR3 is 14 residues long. Germline CDR1 and CDR2: ENHRY and SYGVKD. CDR3 sequence: CASGLAGVQETQYF. As DNA, the CDR3 is TGTGCCTCGGGACTAGCGGGGGTACAAGAGACCCAGTACTTC.

In its sample, this clone was seen once. V gene TRBV5-6 combines with J gene TRBJ2-5; tentative D call: TRBD2 (6 bases). Per germline, CDR1 SGHDT and CDR2 YYEEEE. With 4 bases removed from V and 3 bases from J, the gap between germline ends came to 19 bases. This CDR3 is built from 16 residues. The CDR3 DNA reads TGTGCCAGCAGCCAAGCTGGAGTTTGGACTAAAGAGACCCAGTACTTC. Translating it yields CASSQAGVWTKETQYF.

This clone was detected a few times. The chain uses TRBV9 and TRBJ2-5, with TRBD2 matching 8 bases. The ends lost 2 bases at V and 2 bases at J; junction bases unmatched: 8. CDR3 length: 16 residues. Germline V gene lookup returns CDR1 SGDLS and CDR2 YYNGEE. CDR3 bases: TGTGCCAGCAGCGTTAGCGCGGGAGGTCGTCAAGAGACCCAGTACTTC. Translation: CASSVSAGGRQETQYF.

V usage is TRBV11-2 and J usage is TRBJ2-1, with D possibly TRBD2 on 6 matching bases. CDR3 length: 18 amino acids. In germline, CDR1 is SGHAT, CDR2 FQNNGV. Trimming cost V 2 bases and J 0 bases, with 17 bases left between them. CDR3 nucleotides: TGTGCCAGCAGCTTACTTGGTGGGAGGACGAGCTCCTACAATGAGCAGTTCTTC. Encoded protein: CASSLLGGRTSSYNEQFF.

V is TRBV29-1 and J is TRBJ1-1; D is perhaps TRBD1 (5 bases). Germline-derived CDR1 and CDR2 are SQVTM and ANQGSEA. The CDR3 contains 13 residues. Trimming left V 1 base short and J 0 bases short, with 6 bases between. The CDR3 coding sequence is TGCAGCGTTGAAGCAGGGATGAACACTGAAGCTTTCTTT. Residues: CSVEAGMNTEAFF.

The chain links TRBV29-1 to TRBJ1-2; 7 bases are a match to TRBD1. CDR1 and CDR2 from the germline V gene are SQVTM and ANQGSEA. V dropped 6 bases and J dropped 6; count of bases not matched to a gene: 7. The CDR3 totals 12 residues. The CDR3 region is CSVGRGPDGYTF. CDR3 in DNA: TGCAGCGTGGGAAGGGGGCCGGATGGCTACACCTTC.

On this clone: At one boundary the junction diverges from the germline segment, which might be a read error. The chain is built from TRBV30 and TRBJ2-7; D unresolved. The CDR3 runs 11 residues. The germline gives CDR1 GTSNPN, CDR2 SVGIG (reference sequence). In nucleotides, the CDR3 is TGTGCCTGGAGTGTACTCAGGAATCCCCACTTC. Its protein is CAWSVLRNPHF.

J is TRBJ1-4 and V is TRBV4-3, with D tentatively TRBD1 (6 bases). The CDR3 contains 16 residues. Per the germline V gene, CDR1 is LGHNA and CDR2 is YSLEER. The germline V and J ends were trimmed by 3 bases and 2 bases, with 13 bases remaining between them. CDR3 sequence (DNA): TGCGCCAGCAGCCAGGGGGGGGGCGCGACTAATGAAAAACTGTTTTTT. Its translation is CASSQGGGATNEKLFF.

This chain joins TRBV15 and TRBJ1-5; tentative D call: TRBD1 (5 bases). In germline, CDR1 is LNHNV, CDR2 YYDKDF (reference sequence). The CDR3 spans 16 residues. Between the trimmed V and J ends, which lost 2 bases and 0 bases, there was a span of 11 bases. This CDR3 is CATSRSVRGSNQPQHF. The CDR3 DNA is TGTGCCACCAGCAGATCCGTAAGGGGTAGCAATCAGCCCCAGCATTTT.

The chain is built from TRBV25-1 and TRBJ2-3; 8 bases line up with TRBD2. V trimming: 7 bases; J trimming: 5 bases; junction bases outside the gene matches: 8. Germline V gives CDR1 MGHDK, CDR2 SYGVNS. This CDR3 spans 14 amino acids. CDR3 sequence reads: CASKSGGGGDTQYF. CDR3 sequence (DNA): TGTGCCAGCAAAAGCGGGGGAGGCGGAGATACGCAGTATTTT. The variable domain in full, completed from reference TRBV25-1 and TRBJ2-3, reads EADIYQTPRYLVIGTGKKITLECSQTMGHDKMYWYQQDPGMELHLIHYSYGVNSTEKGDLSSESTVSRIRTEHFPLTLESARPSHTSQYLCASKSGGGGDTQYFGPGTRLTVL.

This sequence joins TRBV25-1 and TRBJ2-5, with D possibly being TRBD2 (5 bases). Near its end, the DNA agrees better with TRBJ2-7, so the J call may be wrong. Germline lookup yields CDR1 MGHDK and CDR2 SYGVNS. The CDR3 is made up of 13 amino acids. This CDR3 reads CASSETGTYEQYF. The DNA for the CDR3 is TGTGCCAGCAGTGAAACGGGAACCTACGAGCAGTACTTC.

This rearrangement joins TRBV6-5 to TRBJ1-2; D is uncertain. Germline loops: CDR1 MNHEY, CDR2 SVGAGI. This CDR3 region has 14 residues. Deletions cut 7 bases from V and 5 bases from J, with 17 bases between. The CDR3 sequence is CASNPRGLLYGYTF. The CDR3, as DNA: TGTGCCAGCAACCCGCGCGGGTTACTATATGGCTACACCTTC.

This clone was counted a single time. The chain combines TRBV7-2 with TRBJ2-1, with no clear D. Looked up from germline, CDR1 is SGHTA and CDR2 is FQGNSA. V lost 3 bases to trimming and J lost 6 bases, with 12 bases between them. The CDR3 runs to 14 residues. The CDR3 region is CASSFSAARNEQFF. CDR3 nucleotide sequence: TGTGCCAGCAGCTTCTCTGCGGCCCGCAATGAGCAGTTCTTC.

This clone occurred once. The J gene is TRBJ1-2, the V gene TRBV7-2, with TRBD1 matching over 8 bases. The germline V gene encodes CDR1 SGHTA and CDR2 FQGNSA. This CDR3 region has 16 residues. V lost 0 bases to trimming and J lost 0 bases; unmatched junction nucleotides: 3. CDR3 nucleotides: TGTGCCAGCAGCTTAGCGAGGACAGGGACTAACTATGGCTACACCTTC. Amino acid sequence: CASSLARTGTNYGYTF.

The chain joins TRBV29-1 to TRBJ2-3, with D unclear. The germline V gene encodes CDR1 SQVTM and CDR2 ANQGSEA. Trimming shortened V by 1 base and J by 2 bases, and 7 bases separated the two germline ends. This CDR3 has 13 residues. The chain's CDR3 is CSVEGTDTDTQYF. CDR3 DNA: TGCAGCGTTGAAGGGACCGACACAGATACGCAGTATTTT.

V usage is TRBV2 and J usage is TRBJ1-2, with 7 positions matching TRBD1. This CDR3 comprises 13 residues. The V and J ends lost 5 bases and 2 bases, in that order; junction bases with no gene match: 2. In germline, CDR1 is SNHLY, CDR2 FYNNEI. The CDR3 DNA is TGTGCCAGCAGTCTACAGGGGAACTATGGCTACACCTTC. Its protein is CASSLQGNYGYTF. Full variable domain (remainder filled in from reference TRBV2 and TRBJ1-2): EPEVTQTPSHQVTQMGQEVILRCVPISNHLYFYWYRQILGQKVEFLVSFYNNEISEKSEIFDDQFSVERPDGSNFTLKIRSTKLEDSAMYFCASSLQGNYGYTFGSGTRLTVV.

The rearrangement links TRBV30 to TRBJ1-4; 9 positions match TRBD1. V was clipped by 4 bases and J by 5 bases; unmatched bases: 5. Germline lookup yields CDR1 GTSNPN and CDR2 SVGIG (reference sequence). The CDR3 extends over 14 amino acids. The CDR3 nucleotides are TGTGCCTGGATGGCGGACAGGGGAAATGAAAAACTGTTTTTT. It codes for CAWMADRGNEKLFF.

This clone was detected once. The chain joins TRBV11-2 to TRBJ1-1; the D is unclear. The CDR3 length is 11 residues. V was trimmed by 5 bases and J by 6 bases, leaving 7 bases between them. The V gene's germline CDR1 is SGHAT and CDR2 FQNNGV. The CDR3 nucleotides read TGTGCCAGCAGCAGCGTACCTGAAGCTTTCTTT. Its translation is CASSSVPEAFF.

This chain connects TRBV7-2 to TRBJ1-2; D unclear. V was trimmed by 1 base and J by 4 bases, leaving 16 bases between them. The CDR3 contains 16 residues. Germline values: CDR1 SGHTA, CDR2 FQGNSA. In DNA form, the CDR3 reads TGTGCCAGCAGCTTAGATCCGATATCACGATCCTATGGCTACACCTTC. Protein sequence: CASSLDPISRSYGYTF. The variable domain in full, completed from reference TRBV7-2 and TRBJ1-2, reads GAGVSQSPSNKVTEKGKDVELRCDPISGHTALYWYRQSLGQGLEFLIYFQGNSAPDKSGLPSDRFSAERTGGSVSTLTIQRTQQEDSAVYLCASSLDPISRSYGYTFGSGTRLTVV.

This sequence joins TRBV4-2 and TRBJ1-4; TRBD1 is a possible D gene (5 bases). Germline CDR1 reads LGHNA; CDR2 reads YNFKEQ. The length of the CDR3 is 15 residues. V was shortened by 4 bases and J by 5 bases, with 14 bases between the two germline ends. This CDR3 reads CASSRPGRSNEKLFF. The CDR3 region has the DNA TGTGCCAGCAGCCGCCCGGGACGGAGCAATGAAAAACTGTTTTTT.